This TCR beta chain was retrieved from a study of CD8+ T cells in alopecia areata. Whole-study context: After 6 to 18 months of tofacitinib, follow-up continued 6 months off drug. Study conclusions and caveats: Although TCR sharing was seen in mice, sharing across patients was less clear, possibly for HLA-related reasons. Under tofacitinib, fewer expanded CD8+ clones appeared among the top 100 scalp clones. The presence of one nonresponder keeps the tie between baseline CD8+ expansion and response uncertain.

A single count supports this clone. Antigen: not known. The CDR3 has 13 amino acids. V was trimmed by 1 base and J by 6 bases, leaving 4 bases between them. Germline V gene lookup returns CDR1 LNHNV and CDR2 YYDKDF (reference sequence). Treatment specified: oral pan-JAK inhibitor, 5-10 mg twice daily. cDNA reverse transcribed from extracted RNA served as the sequencing template. Assay: immunoSEQ multiplex PCR; the TCRdb copy retains only in-frame clones and omits some. The repertoire holds some 200,000 clones, with more than 45% as singletons. The starting material was CD4+ T cells sorted from blood, obtained at week 4, from a patient treated with tofacitinib. The chain joins TRBV15 to TRBJ1-6; D is ambiguous. The sequence derives from a human donor with alopecia areata. CDR3 sequence: CATSRGRNSPLHF. CDR3 DNA: TGTGCCACCAGCAGAGGACGTAATTCACCCCTCCACTTT. Complete variable domain (other parts from reference TRBV15 and TRBJ1-6): DAMVIQNPRYQVTQFGKPVTLSCSQTLNHNVMYWYQQKSSQAPKLLFHYYDKDFNNEADTPDNFQSRRPNTSFCFLDIRSPGLGDTAMYLCATSRGRNSPLHFGNGTRLTVT.